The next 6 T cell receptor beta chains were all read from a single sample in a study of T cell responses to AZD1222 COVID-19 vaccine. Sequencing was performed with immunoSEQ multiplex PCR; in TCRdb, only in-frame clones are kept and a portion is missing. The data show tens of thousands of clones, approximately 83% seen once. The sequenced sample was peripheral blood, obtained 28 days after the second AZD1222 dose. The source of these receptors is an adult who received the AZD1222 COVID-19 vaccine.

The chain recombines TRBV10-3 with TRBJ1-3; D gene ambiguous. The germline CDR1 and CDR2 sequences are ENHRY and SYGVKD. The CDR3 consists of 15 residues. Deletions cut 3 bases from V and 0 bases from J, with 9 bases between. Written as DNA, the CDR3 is TGTGCCATCAGTGAAGGGCAGCTCTCTGGAAACACCATATATTTT. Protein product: CAISEGQLSGNTIYF.

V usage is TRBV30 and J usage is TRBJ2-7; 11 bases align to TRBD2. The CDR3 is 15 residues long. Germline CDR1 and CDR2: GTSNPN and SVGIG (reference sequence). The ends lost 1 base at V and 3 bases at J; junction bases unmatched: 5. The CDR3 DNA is TGTGCCTGGAGTGCGTCTAGCGGGGGGCTCTACGAGCAGTACTTC. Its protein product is CAWSASSGGLYEQYF.

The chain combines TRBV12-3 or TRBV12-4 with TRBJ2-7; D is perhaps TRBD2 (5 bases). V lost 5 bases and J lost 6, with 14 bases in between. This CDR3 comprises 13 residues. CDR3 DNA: TGTGCCAGCAGTCCAGGACTTACTATCGAGCAGTACTTC. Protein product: CASSPGLTIEQYF.

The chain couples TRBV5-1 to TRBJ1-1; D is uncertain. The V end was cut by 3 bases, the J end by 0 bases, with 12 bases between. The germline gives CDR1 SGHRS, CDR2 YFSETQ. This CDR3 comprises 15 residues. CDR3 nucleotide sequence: TGCGCCAGCAGCTCCAACTTGCTCGTGAACACTGAAGCTTTCTTT. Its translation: CASSSNLLVNTEAFF.

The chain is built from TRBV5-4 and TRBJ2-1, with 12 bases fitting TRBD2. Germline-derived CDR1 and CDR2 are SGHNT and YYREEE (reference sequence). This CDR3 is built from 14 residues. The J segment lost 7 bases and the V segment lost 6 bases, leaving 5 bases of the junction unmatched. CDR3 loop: CASTLAGGINEQFF. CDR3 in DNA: TGTGCCAGCACCCTAGCGGGGGGGATTAATGAGCAGTTCTTC.

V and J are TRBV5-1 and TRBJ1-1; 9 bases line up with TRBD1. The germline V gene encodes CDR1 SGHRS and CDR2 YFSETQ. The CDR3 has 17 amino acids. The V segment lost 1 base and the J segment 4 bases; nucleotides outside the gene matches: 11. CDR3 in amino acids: CASSLFPTGGLGTEAFF. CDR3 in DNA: TGCGCCAGCAGCTTGTTCCCGACAGGGGGGTTGGGCACTGAAGCTTTCTTT.